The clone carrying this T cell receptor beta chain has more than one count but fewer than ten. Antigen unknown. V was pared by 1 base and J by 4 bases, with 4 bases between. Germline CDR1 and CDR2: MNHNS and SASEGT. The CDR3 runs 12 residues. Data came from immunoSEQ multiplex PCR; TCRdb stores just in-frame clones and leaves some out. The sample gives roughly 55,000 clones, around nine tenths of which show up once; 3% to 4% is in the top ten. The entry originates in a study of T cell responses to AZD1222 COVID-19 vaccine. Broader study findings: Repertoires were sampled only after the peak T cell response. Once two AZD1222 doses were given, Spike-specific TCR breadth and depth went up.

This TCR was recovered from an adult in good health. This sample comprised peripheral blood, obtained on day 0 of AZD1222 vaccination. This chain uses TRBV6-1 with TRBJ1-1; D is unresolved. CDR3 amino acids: CASSEGGTEAFF. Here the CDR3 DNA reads TGTGCCAGCAGTGAAGGGGGCACTGAAGCTTTCTTT.